The present entry profiles one T cell receptor beta chain with its context. Its cognate antigen has yet to be identified. One base away there is no much larger clone; base qualities are not given. The record originates from a study of T cell changes during pregnancy in multiple sclerosis (dated by TCRdb to 2018 to 2020). In terms of the full investigation: The study examined how the T cell repertoire changed over the course of pregnancy in women with multiple sclerosis.

Inclusive of the bounding cysteine and phenylalanine, the CDR3 is 13 residues long. Here the CDR3 DNA is all that survives: 39 bases in frame from base 1. V gives up 5 bases and J gives up 2 bases, and the segment between their germline ends measures 11 bases. CDR1 and CDR2 are read off the germline V gene as SQVTM and ANQGSEA. Library preparation used the immunoSEQ multiplex PCR assay. TCRdb holds this immuneACCESS table with in-frame rearrangements only. Some clones are missing; in checked studies, unresolved V genes explain under half, and the rest has no known cause. The sample yields around 48,000 clones; roughly 92% were counted once. About 0.69% of the sample comes from the top ten.

Sample: CD4+ T cells from peripheral blood mononuclear cells, taken in the third trimester of pregnancy. The clonotype was recovered from a female donor with multiple sclerosis, enrolled in a pregnancy study. Recombination joined TRBV29-1 with TRBJ2-3; TRBD2 is perhaps the D gene, given 5 matching bases. The DNA is TGCAGCGTTTTCGGCGGGTCCACAGATACGCAGTATTTT. This is translated as CSVFGGSTDTQYF.